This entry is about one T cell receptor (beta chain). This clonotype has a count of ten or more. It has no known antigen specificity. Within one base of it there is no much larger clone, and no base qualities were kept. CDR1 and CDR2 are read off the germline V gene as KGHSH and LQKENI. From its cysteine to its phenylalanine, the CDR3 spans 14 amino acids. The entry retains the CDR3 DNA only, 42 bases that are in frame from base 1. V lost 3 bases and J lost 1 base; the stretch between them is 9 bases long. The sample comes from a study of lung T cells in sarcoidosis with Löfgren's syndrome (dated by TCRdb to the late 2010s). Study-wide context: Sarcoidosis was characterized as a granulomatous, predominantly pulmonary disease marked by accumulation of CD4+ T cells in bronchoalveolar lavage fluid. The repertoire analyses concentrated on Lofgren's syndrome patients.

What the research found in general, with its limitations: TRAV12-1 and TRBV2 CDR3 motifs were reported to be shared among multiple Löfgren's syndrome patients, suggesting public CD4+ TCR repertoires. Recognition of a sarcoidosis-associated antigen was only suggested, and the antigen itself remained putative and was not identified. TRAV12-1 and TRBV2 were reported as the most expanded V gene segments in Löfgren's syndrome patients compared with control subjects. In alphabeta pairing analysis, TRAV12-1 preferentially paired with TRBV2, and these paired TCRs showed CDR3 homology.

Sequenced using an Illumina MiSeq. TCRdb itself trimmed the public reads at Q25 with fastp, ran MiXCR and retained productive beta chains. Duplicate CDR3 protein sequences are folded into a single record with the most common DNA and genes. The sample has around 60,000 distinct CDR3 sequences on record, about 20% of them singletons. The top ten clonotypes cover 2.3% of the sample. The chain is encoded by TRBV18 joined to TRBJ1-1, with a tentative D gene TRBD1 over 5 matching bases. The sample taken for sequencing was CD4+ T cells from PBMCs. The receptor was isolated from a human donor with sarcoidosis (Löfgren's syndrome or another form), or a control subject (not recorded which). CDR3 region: CASSPLGANTEAFF. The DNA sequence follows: TGTGCCAGCTCACCCCTAGGGGCGAACACTGAAGCTTTCTTT.